One and the same sample provided the 20 T cell receptor beta chains below, sequenced in a study of blood T cell repertoires in COVID-19. Libraries were prepared by immunoSEQ multiplex PCR; TCRdb keeps only in-frame clonotypes and omits some of them. Of about 140,000 clones listed, about 90% were seen once; the top ten hold over 9.5%. Input material: peripheral blood. The source of these receptors is a man in his fifties or sixties with active or convalescent COVID-19.

The chain employs TRBV28 and TRBJ1-2, with 10 bases lining up with TRBD1. The CDR3 has 13 residues. Per the germline V gene, CDR1 is MDHEN and CDR2 is SYDVKM. V shed 5 bases, J shed 7 bases, and the junction held 4 bases outside the gene matches. The CDR3 spells CASSADRGAGYTF. The CDR3 region has the DNA TGTGCCAGCAGTGCGGACAGGGGGGCTGGCTACACCTTC.

V is TRBV5-1 and J is TRBJ2-4; D remains unclear. This CDR3 spans 11 amino acids. The germline V gene has CDR1 SGHRS and CDR2 YFSETQ. Trimming left V 9 bases short and J 0 bases short, with 4 bases between. The CDR3 sequence is CATLAKNIQYF. CDR3 nucleotides: TGCGCCACTCTAGCCAAAAACATTCAGTACTTC.

The chain uses TRBV6-5 and TRBJ2-2; 7 bases fit TRBD2. Germline CDR1 reads MNHEY; CDR2 reads SVGAGI. V was clipped by 10 bases and J by 6 bases; unmatched bases: 14. CDR3 size: 15 residues. The CDR3 spells CATAGTMGGAGELFF. Here the CDR3 DNA reads TGTGCCACGGCCGGGACTATGGGTGGGGCCGGGGAGCTGTTTTTT.

The J gene is TRBJ2-5, the V gene TRBV18; 12 bases map to TRBD2. The V and J ends lost 3 bases and 0 bases, in that order; junction bases with no gene match: 5. The germline CDR1 and CDR2 sequences are KGHSH and LQKENI. The CDR3 is 17 amino acids. CDR3 amino acids: CASSPGLAGRYQETQYF. CDR3 in DNA: TGTGCCAGCTCACCCGGACTAGCGGGAAGGTACCAAGAGACCCAGTACTTC. The variable domain in full, completed from reference TRBV18 and TRBJ2-5, reads NAGVMQNPRHLVRRRGQEARLRCSPMKGHSHVYWYRQLPEEGLKFMVYLQKENIIDESGMPKERFSAEFPKEGPSILRIQQVVRGDSAAYFCASSPGLAGRYQETQYFGPGTRLLVL.

The chain uses TRBV24-1 and TRBJ2-6; a weak D match, TRBD2 (5 bases). Germline V gives CDR1 KGHDR, CDR2 SFDVKD. Trimming took off 6 bases at V and 2 bases at J, with 13 bases between the two ends. This CDR3 has 16 residues. For the CDR3, the DNA is TGTGCCACCAGTTCGCGGGCGGGCGCTGGGGCCAACGTCCTGACTTTC. Translation gives CATSSRAGAGANVLTF.

The chain uses TRBV11-2 and TRBJ2-3; 8 nucleotides agree with TRBD1. From germline, CDR1 is SGHAT and CDR2 FQNNGV. The CDR3 is 14 amino acids. V shed 5 bases, J shed 8 bases, and the junction held 9 bases outside the gene matches. DNA of the CDR3: TGTGCCAGCAGCCCCGACAGGGGACGGGGTACGCAGTATTTT. This encodes CASSPDRGRGTQYF.

The rearrangement joins TRBV7-2 to TRBJ2-5, with D possibly being TRBD2 (6 bases). The V and J ends lost 1 base and 7 bases respectively, with 10 bases between them. The CDR3 runs to 13 residues. Germline CDR1 SGHTA, CDR2 FQGNSA. DNA of the CDR3: TGTGCCAGCAGCTTAGGGGGGGACGGGACCCAGTACTTC. This gives the protein CASSLGGDGTQYF.

The CDR3 DNA is TGTGCCAGCAGCACGGGACTAGCGGGAGCCCCGACGGAGCAGTTCTTC. It is translated as CASSTGLAGAPTEQFF. The chain recombines TRBV5-4 with TRBJ2-1; 14 nucleotides match TRBD2. This CDR3 comprises 16 residues. Germline assignment: CDR1 SGHNT and CDR2 YYREEE (reference sequence). The J segment lost 10 bases and the V segment lost 4 bases, leaving 10 bases of the junction unmatched.

The rearrangement links TRBV11-2 to TRBJ2-7; 8 nucleotides match TRBD2. The V and J ends lost 1 base and 4 bases, in that order; junction bases with no gene match: 9. Germline V gives CDR1 SGHAT, CDR2 FQNNGV. CDR3 length equals 16 residues. The CDR3 is CASSLVGSGSRYEQYF. CDR3 nucleotide sequence: TGTGCCAGCAGCTTAGTCGGCAGCGGGAGTAGGTACGAGCAGTACTTC.

The gene calls are TRBV11-3 and TRBJ1-3; D not resolved. This CDR3 is 13 amino acids long. Germline-derived CDR1 and CDR2 are SGHNT and YENEEA. Trimming stripped 5 bases from V and 3 bases from J, with 8 bases between. CDR3 sequence: CASSPGLGNTIYF. The CDR3 coding sequence is TGTGCCAGCAGCCCCGGACTTGGAAACACCATATATTTT. The full variable domain, rest sourced from reference TRBV11-3 and TRBJ1-3, is EAGVVQSPRYKIIEKKQPVAFWCNPISGHNTLYWYLQNLGQGPELLIRYENEEAVDDSQLPKDRFSAERLKGVDSTLKIQPAELGDSAVYLCASSPGLGNTIYFGEGSWLTVV.

This chain connects TRBV2 to TRBJ1-2; the D gene is possibly TRBD1 (5 bases). Per the germline V gene, CDR1 is SNHLY and CDR2 is FYNNEI. Trimming pared 10 bases from V and 2 bases from J, leaving 8 bases between. This CDR3 is built from 11 residues. The CDR3 loop reads CATRENYGYTF. In DNA form, the CDR3 reads TGTGCCACCAGGGAGAACTATGGCTACACCTTC.

The rearrangement uses TRBV5-1 and TRBJ2-2; 7 bases are a match to TRBD2. The germline V gene encodes CDR1 SGHRS and CDR2 YFSETQ. This CDR3 has 15 residues. The trim removed 4 bases at V and 0 bases at J, leaving 3 bases unmatched. The CDR3 bases are TGCGCCAGCAGCCTCGGGACTACGAACACCGGGGAGCTGTTTTTT. Its translation is CASSLGTTNTGELFF. Looking up the rest from reference TRBV5-1 and TRBJ2-2 gives the full variable domain: KAGVTQTPRYLIKTRGQQVTLSCSPISGHRSVSWYQQTPGQGLQFLFEYFSETQRNKGNFPGRFSGRQFSNSRSEMNVSTLELGDSALYLCASSLGTTNTGELFFGEGSRLTVL.

The rearrangement uses TRBV6-5 and TRBJ1-5; D may be TRBD1 (5 bases). This CDR3 is 15 amino acids long. Trimming took off 6 bases at V and 0 bases at J, with 12 bases between the two ends. Germline CDR1 MNHEY, CDR2 SVGAGI. In nucleotides, the CDR3 is TGTGCCAGCAGCCCGGGGGGGTTTAGCAATCAGCCCCAGCATTTT. This sequence encodes CASSPGGFSNQPQHF.

The chain recombines TRBV10-3 with TRBJ2-1, with 8 bases matching TRBD2. The CDR3 is 15 amino acids. V trimming: 0 bases; J trimming: 8 bases; junction bases outside the gene matches: 6. Germline V gene data show CDR1 as ENHRY and CDR2 as SYGVKD. The CDR3 region has the DNA TGTGCCATCAGTGAGTCCAGCGGGAGTGCGGATGAGCAGTTCTTC. Residues: CAISESSGSADEQFF.

The J gene is TRBJ1-4, the V gene TRBV6-5; the D gene is possibly TRBD1 (6 bases). Germline CDR1 MNHEY, CDR2 SVGAGI. This CDR3 is 15 amino acids long. Trimming pared 7 bases from V and 2 bases from J, leaving 14 bases between. CDR3 nucleotide sequence: TGTGCCAGCACCCGAAACAGGGCCACTAATGAAAAACTGTTTTTT. This gives the protein CASTRNRATNEKLFF.

The V call is TRBV28, the J call TRBJ2-7, with 9 bases aligning to TRBD2. J was trimmed by 6 bases and V by 5 bases; bases with no gene match: 11. Germline CDR1 MDHEN, CDR2 SYDVKM. This CDR3 is 15 amino acids long. The CDR3 sequence is CASSPLASGKSEQYF. The CDR3 DNA follows: TGTGCCAGCAGTCCGTTAGCTAGCGGGAAATCCGAGCAGTACTTC.

The chain couples TRBV20-1 to TRBJ1-5, with no clear D. The germline V gene encodes CDR1 DFQATT and CDR2 SNEGSKA (reference sequence). Trimming stripped 3 bases from V and 6 bases from J, with 12 bases between. The length of the CDR3 is 13 residues. The DNA for the CDR3 is TGCAGTGCTAGTGCGGGTCTGGTTCAGCCCCAGCATTTT. Encoded protein: CSASAGLVQPQHF.

V is TRBV5-1 and J is TRBJ2-6; 9 positions match TRBD1. The germline V gene has CDR1 SGHRS and CDR2 YFSETQ. V trimming: 9 bases; J trimming: 1 base; junction bases outside the gene matches: 8. The CDR3 has 16 amino acids. The CDR3 spells CATKQGAGSGANVLTF. In DNA form, the CDR3 reads TGCGCCACCAAACAGGGGGCTGGGTCTGGGGCCAACGTCCTGACTTTC.

CDR3 nucleotide sequence: TGTGCCAGCATGGGGGGCACTGAAGCTTTCTTT. This sequence encodes CASMGGTEAFF. V gene TRBV5-4 combines with J gene TRBJ1-1, with a possible D match to TRBD1 (5 bases). Between the trimmed V and J ends, which lost 6 bases and 4 bases, there was a span of 7 bases. Germline CDR1 reads SGHNT; CDR2 reads YYREEE (reference sequence). This CDR3 has 11 residues.

Concerning this clone: The same CDR3 arises from other DNA sequences in this sample as well. This CDR3 reads CASSPGTAQETQYF. DNA for the CDR3: TGCGCCAGCAGCCCAGGGACAGCTCAAGAGACCCAGTACTTC. The rearrangement joins TRBV5-1 to TRBJ2-5; 7 bases match TRBD1. Looked up from germline, CDR1 is SGHRS and CDR2 is YFSETQ. This CDR3 has 14 residues. V trimming: 4 bases; J trimming: 2 bases; junction bases outside the gene matches: 5.